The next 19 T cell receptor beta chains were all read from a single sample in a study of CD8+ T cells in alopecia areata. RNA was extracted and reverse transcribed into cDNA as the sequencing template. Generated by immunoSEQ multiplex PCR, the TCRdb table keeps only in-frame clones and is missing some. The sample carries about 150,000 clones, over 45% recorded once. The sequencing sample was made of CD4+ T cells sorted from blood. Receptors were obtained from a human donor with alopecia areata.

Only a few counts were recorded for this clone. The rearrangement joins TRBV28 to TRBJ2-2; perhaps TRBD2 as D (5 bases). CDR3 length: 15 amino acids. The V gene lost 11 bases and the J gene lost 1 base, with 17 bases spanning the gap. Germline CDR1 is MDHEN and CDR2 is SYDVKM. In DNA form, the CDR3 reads TGTGCCGTCAGCGGACTCGATGGGAACACCGGGGAGCTGTTTTTT. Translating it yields CAVSGLDGNTGELFF.

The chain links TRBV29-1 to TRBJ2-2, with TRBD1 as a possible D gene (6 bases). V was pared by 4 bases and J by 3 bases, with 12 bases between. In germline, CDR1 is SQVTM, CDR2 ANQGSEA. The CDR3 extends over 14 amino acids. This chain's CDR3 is CSVGEDRDTGELFF. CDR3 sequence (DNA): TGCAGCGTTGGAGAGGACAGAGACACCGGGGAGCTGTTTTTT.

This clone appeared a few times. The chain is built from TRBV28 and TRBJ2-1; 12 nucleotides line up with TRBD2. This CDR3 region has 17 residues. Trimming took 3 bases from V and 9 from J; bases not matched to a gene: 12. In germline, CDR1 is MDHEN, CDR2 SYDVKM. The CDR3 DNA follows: TGTGCCAGCAGTTTCCTAGAAACTAGCGGGAGGTCGAGTGAGCAGTTCTTC. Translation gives CASSFLETSGRSSEQFF.

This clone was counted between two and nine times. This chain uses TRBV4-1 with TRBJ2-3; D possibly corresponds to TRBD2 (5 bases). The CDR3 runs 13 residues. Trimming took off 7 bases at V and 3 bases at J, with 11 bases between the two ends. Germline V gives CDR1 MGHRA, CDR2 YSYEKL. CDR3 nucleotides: TGCGCCAGCACCGAGGGCCTGACAGATACGCAGTATTTT. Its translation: CASTEGLTDTQYF.

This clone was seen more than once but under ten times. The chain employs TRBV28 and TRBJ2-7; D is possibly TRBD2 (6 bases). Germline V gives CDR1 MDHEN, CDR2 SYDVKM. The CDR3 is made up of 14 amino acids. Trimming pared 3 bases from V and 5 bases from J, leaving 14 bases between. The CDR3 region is CASSFEGGLNEQYF. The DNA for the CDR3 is TGTGCCAGCAGTTTTGAGGGAGGACTCAACGAGCAGTACTTC.

CDR3 DNA: TGCGCCAGCAGACTGGACGAAGGGAATTACAATGAGCAGTTCTTC. This translates into CASRLDEGNYNEQFF. The genes are TRBV5-1 and TRBJ2-1, with D unresolved. CDR1 and CDR2 from the germline V gene are SGHRS and YFSETQ. The CDR3 covers 15 residues. Between the trimmed V and J ends, which lost 5 bases and 4 bases, there was a span of 16 bases.

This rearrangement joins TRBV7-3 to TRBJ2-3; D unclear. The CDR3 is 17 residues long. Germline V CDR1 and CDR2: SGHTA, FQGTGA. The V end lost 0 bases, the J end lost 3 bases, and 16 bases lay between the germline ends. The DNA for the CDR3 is TGTGCCAGCAGCTTAACCCACTGGGGTTCTCGGACAGATACGCAGTATTTT. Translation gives CASSLTHWGSRTDTQYF.

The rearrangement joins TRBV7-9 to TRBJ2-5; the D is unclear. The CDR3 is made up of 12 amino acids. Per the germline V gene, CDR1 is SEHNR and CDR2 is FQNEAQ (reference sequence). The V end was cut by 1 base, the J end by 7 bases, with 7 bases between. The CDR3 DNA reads TGTGCCAGCAGCTTAGTAGGTGGGACCCAGTACTTC. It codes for CASSLVGGTQYF.

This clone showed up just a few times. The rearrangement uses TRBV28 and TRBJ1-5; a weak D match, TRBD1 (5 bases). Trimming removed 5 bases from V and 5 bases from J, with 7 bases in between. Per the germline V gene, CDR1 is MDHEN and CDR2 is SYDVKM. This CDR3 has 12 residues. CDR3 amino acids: CASSEQDQPQHF. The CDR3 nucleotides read TGTGCCAGCAGTGAACAGGATCAGCCCCAGCATTTT. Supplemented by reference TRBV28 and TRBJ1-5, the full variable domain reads DVKVTQSSRYLVKRTGEKVFLECVQDMDHENMFWYRQDPGLGLRLIYFSYDVKMKEKGDIPEGYSVSREKKERFSLILESASTNQTSMYLCASSEQDQPQHFGDGTRLSIL.

The chain's CDR3 is CSVEYAFRQYF. The CDR3, as DNA: TGCAGCGTTGAATACGCCTTCAGGCAGTACTTC. This rearrangement joins TRBV29-1 to TRBJ2-7; D unresolved. The CDR3 has 11 amino acids. Trimming pared 2 bases from V and 9 bases from J, leaving 11 bases between. CDR1 SQVTM and CDR2 ANQGSEA come from the germline V gene.

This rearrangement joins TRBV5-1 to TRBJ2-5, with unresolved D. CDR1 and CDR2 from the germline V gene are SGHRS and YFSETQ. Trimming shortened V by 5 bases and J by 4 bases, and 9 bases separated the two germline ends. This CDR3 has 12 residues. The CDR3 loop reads CASRVAGETQYF. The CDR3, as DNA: TGCGCCAGCAGAGTAGCAGGAGAGACCCAGTACTTC.

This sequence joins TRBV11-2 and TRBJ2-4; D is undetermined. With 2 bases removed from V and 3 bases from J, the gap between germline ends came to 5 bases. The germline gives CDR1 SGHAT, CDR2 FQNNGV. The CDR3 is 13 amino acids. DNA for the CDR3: TGTGCCAGCAGCTTACTGAGCAAAAACATTCAGTACTTC. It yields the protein CASSLLSKNIQYF.

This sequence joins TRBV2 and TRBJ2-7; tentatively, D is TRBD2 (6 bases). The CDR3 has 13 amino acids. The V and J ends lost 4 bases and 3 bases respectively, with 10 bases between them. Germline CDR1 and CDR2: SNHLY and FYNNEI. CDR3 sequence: CASSVGGVYEQYF. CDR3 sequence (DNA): TGTGCCAGCAGTGTCGGAGGGGTCTACGAGCAGTACTTC.

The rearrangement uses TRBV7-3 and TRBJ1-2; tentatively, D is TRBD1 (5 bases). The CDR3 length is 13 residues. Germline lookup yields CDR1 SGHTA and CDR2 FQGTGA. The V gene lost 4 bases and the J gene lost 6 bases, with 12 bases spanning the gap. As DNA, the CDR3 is TGTGCCAGCAGCTCGGACGGGGGAGATGGCTACACCTTC. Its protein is CASSSDGGDGYTF. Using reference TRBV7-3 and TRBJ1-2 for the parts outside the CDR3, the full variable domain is GAGVSQTPSNKVTEKGKYVELRCDPISGHTALYWYRQSLGQGPEFLIYFQGTGAADDSGLPNDRFFAVRPEGSVSTLKIQRTERGDSAVYLCASSSDGGDGYTFGSGTRLTVV.

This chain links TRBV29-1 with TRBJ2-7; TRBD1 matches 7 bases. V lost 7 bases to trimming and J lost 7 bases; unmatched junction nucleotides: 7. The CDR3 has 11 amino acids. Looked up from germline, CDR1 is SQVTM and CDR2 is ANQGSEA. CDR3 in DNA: TGCAGCGCGAACAGGGGCCGGGAGCAGTACTTC. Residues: CSANRGREQYF.

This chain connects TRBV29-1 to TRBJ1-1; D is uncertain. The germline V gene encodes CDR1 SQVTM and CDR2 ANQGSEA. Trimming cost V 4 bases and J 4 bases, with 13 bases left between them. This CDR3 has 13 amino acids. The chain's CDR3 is CSVVPRMGTEAFF. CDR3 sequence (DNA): TGCAGCGTTGTCCCGCGAATGGGCACTGAAGCTTTCTTT.

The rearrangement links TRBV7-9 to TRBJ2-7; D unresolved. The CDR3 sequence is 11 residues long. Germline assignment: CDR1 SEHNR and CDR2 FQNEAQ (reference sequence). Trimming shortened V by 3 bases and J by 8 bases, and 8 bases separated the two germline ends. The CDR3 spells CASSLARQQYF. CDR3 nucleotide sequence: TGTGCCAGCAGCTTGGCACGCCAGCAGTACTTC. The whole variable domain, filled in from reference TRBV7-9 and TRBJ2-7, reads DTGVSQNPRHKITKRGQNVTFRCDPISEHNRLYWYRQTLGQGPEFLTYFQNEAQLEKSRLLSDRFSAERPKGSFSTLEIQRTEQGDSAMYLCASSLARQQYFGPGTRLTVT.

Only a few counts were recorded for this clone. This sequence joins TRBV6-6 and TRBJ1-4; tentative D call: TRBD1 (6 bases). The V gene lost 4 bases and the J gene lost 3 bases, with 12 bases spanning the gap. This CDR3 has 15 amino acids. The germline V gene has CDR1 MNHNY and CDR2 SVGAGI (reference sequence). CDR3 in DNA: TGTGCCAGCAGTTCCCACAGGGATCCTAATGAAAAACTGTTTTTT. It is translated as CASSSHRDPNEKLFF.

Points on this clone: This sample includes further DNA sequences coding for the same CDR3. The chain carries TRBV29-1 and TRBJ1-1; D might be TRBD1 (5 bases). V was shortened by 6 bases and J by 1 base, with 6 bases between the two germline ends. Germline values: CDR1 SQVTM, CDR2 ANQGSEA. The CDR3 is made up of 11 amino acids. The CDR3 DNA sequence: TGCAGCGTAGGACAGAACACTGAAGCTTTCTTT. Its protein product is CSVGQNTEAFF.